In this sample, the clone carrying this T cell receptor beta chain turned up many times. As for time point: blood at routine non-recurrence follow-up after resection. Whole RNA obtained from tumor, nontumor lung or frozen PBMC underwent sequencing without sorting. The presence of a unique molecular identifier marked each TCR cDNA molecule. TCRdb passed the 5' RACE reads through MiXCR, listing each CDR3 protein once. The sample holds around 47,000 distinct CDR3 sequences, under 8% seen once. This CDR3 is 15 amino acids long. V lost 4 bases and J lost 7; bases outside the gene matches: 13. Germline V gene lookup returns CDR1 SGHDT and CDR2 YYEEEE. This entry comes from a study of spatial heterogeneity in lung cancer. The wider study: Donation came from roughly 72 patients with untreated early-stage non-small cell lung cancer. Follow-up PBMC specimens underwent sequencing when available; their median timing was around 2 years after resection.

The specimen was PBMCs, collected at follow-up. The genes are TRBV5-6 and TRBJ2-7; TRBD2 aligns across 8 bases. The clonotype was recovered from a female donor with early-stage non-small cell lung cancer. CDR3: CASSANWRGAREQYF. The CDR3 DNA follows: TGTGCCAGCAGCGCCAACTGGCGGGGGGCCAGGGAGCAGTACTTC. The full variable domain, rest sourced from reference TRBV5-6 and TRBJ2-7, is DAGVTQSPTHLIKTRGQQVTLRCSPKSGHDTVSWYQQALGQGPQFIFQYYEEEERQRGNFPDRFSGHQFPNYSSELNVNALLLGDSALYLCASSANWRGAREQYFGPGTRLTVT.